This T cell receptor beta chain is drawn from a study of CD8+ T cells in alopecia areata. Extraction and reverse transcription of RNA yielded cDNA as the sequencing template. Profiling relied on immunoSEQ multiplex PCR, and the TCRdb table lists in-frame clones only, not all of them. The repertoire holds about 7,500 clones, with 70% to 85% as singletons. CD4+ lymphocytes from about five patients underwent sorting into CD25+CD127- populations. Study-level points and caveats: Scalp sequencing captures resident alphabeta T cells of normal skin too. Researchers report lesional scalp, most notably alopecia totalis/universalis, outstripped normal scalp in clonality.

As to this clone: The antigen is unknown.

Losses at the gene ends were 6 bases for V and 2 bases for J; bases not matched to a gene: 2. CDR1 SEHNR and CDR2 FQNEAQ come from the germline V gene (reference sequence). The CDR3 loop spans 14 amino acids. V is TRBV7-9 and J is TRBJ2-1; TRBD1 agrees at 9 bases. Sequencing input: CD4+ Tregs sorted from blood. The sequence came from a human donor with alopecia areata. The CDR3 is CASRWTGAYNEQFF. CDR3 DNA sequence: TGTGCCAGCAGATGGACAGGGGCCTACAATGAGCAGTTCTTC. Full variable domain (missing parts from reference TRBV7-9 and TRBJ2-1): DTGVSQNPRHKITKRGQNVTFRCDPISEHNRLYWYRQTLGQGPEFLTYFQNEAQLEKSRLLSDRFSAERPKGSFSTLEIQRTEQGDSAMYLCASRWTGAYNEQFFGPGTRLTVL.